This T cell receptor beta chain was identified in a study of T cells in Graves' hyperthyroidism and ophthalmopathy. From more than 9.5 ml of fresh peripheral blood, PBMCs were isolated. CDR3 length: 15 amino acids. In germline, CDR1 is MDHEN, CDR2 SYDVKM. Trimming stripped 1 base from V and 1 base from J, with 9 bases between. This clonotype came up many times. The investigators amplified TCR beta CDR3 regions from RNA transcripts. The TCR CDR3 first-round RT-PCR relied on the HTBI primer set. TCRdb reprocessed the multiplex PCR reads with MiXCR, giving one entry per CDR3 protein. The table records more than 300,000 distinct CDR3 sequences, approximately 14% of them present only once.

The chain combines TRBV28 with TRBJ2-3; D uncertain. Sequenced material: blood. The receptor was derived from a woman in her 30s with Graves' hyperthyroidism. The CDR3 nucleotides are TGTGCCAGCAGTTTATCACCGCTAGGCACAGATACGCAGTATTTT. It encodes CASSLSPLGTDTQYF.